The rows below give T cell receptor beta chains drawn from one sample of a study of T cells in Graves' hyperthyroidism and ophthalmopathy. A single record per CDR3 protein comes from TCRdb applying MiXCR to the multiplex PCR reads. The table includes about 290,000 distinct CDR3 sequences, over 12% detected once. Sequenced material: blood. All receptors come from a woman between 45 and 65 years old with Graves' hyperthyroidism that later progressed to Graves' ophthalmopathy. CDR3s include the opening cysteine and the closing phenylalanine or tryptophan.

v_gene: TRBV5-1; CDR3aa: CASSLTSGSCEQYF
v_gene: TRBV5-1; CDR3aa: CASSSTLAGGPIDEQYF
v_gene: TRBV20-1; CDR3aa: CSALAKGAEAFF
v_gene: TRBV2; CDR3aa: CASGEGAYQPQHF
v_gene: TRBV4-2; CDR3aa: CASSHLATNQPQHF
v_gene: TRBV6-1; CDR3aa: CASSRVLRANTGELFF
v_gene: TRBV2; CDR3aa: CASSVQMGDTEAFF
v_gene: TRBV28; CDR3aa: CASSRTSGFYEQYF
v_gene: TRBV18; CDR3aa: CASSFFKDGSNYGYTF
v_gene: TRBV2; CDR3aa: CASSGGRGTDTQYF
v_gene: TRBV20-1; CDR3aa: CSTYKPPGLTYEQYF
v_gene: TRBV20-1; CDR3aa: CSGGTSGYEQYF
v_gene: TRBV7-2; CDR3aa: CASSLKAGGYEQYF
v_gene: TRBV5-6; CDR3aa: CASRAADQPQHF
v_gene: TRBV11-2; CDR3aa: CASSFEVGNEQYF
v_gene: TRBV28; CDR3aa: CASRGFGAGELFF
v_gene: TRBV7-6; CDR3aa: CASSLQGVLNSPLHF
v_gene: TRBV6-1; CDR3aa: CATHQGGYTF
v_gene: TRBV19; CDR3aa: CASRRVGGGELFF
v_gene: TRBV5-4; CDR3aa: CASSLATDIGYTF
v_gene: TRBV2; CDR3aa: CASRDRNYGYTF
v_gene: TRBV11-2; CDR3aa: CASSSFWGGAQGNTEAFF
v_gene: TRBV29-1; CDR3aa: CSVGREAGGNEQFF
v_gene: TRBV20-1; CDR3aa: CSARRGAGAGNTIYF
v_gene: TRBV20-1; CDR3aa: CSASGEAISGFSYEQYF
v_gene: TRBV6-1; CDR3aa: CASSDRGQPYGYTF
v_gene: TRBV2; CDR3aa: CASSEEQGGEKLFF
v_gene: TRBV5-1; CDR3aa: CASSSTAQGYEAFF
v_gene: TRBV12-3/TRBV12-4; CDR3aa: CASSFTGMNTEAFF
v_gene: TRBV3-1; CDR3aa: CASSQEVGTSQSSSYEQYF
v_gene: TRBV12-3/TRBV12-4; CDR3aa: CASSRRGRMNTGELFF
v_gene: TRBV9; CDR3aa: CASSTHGGELFF
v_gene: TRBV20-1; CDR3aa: CSATTGTSGMSSYNEQFF
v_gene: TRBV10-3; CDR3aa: CAISERATESTEAFF
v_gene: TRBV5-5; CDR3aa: CASSLVPGETQYF
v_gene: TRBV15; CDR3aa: CATSRDGSLNTEAFF
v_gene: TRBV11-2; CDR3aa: CASSLWASESYEQYF
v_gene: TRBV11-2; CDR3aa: CATAGGIETQYF
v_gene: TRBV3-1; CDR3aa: CASSQDWQVKNIQYF
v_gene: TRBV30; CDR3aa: CAWAPGARARNQPQHF